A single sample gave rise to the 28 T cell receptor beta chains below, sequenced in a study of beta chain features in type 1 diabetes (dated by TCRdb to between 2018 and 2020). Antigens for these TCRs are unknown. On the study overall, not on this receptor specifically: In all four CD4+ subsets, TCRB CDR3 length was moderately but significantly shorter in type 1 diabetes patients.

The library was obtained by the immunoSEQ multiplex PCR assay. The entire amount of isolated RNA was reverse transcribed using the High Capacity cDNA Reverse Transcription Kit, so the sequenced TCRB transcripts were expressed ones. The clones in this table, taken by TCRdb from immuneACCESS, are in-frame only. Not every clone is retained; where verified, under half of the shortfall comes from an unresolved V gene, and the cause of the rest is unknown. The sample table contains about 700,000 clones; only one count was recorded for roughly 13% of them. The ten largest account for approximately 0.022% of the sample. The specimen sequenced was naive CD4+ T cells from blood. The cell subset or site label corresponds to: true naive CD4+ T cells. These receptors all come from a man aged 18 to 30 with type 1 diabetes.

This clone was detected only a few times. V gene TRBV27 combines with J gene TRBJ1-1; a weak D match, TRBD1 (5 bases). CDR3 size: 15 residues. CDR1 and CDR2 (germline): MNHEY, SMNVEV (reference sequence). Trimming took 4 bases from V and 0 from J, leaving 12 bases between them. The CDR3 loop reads CASSSGGELNTEAFF. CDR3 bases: TGTGCCAGCAGTTCCGGGGGGGAATTGAACACTGAAGCTTTCTTT.

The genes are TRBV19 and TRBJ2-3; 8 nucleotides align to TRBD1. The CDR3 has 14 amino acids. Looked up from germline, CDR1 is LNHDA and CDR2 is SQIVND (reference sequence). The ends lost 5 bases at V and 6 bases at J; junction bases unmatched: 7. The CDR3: CASSLTGASDTQYF. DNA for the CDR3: TGTGCCAGTAGTCTGACAGGGGCGTCCGATACGCAGTATTTT.

CDR3 bases: TGTGCCACCCGAATTTGGGCTAGCGTCACCGAGCAGTACTTC. Its translation: CATRIWASVTEQYF. The gene calls are TRBV7-2 and TRBJ2-7; D might be TRBD2 (6 bases). V lost 10 bases to trimming and J lost 6 bases, with 22 bases between them. The CDR3 is made up of 14 amino acids. Looked up from germline, CDR1 is SGHTA and CDR2 is FQGNSA.

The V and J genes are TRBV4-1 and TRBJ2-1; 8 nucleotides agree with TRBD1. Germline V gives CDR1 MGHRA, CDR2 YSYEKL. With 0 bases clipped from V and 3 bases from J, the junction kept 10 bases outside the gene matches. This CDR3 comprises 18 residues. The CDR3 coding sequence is TGCGCCAGCAGCCAAGATCGAGGGGCCGACAGGGGCTACAATGAGCAGTTCTTC. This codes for CASSQDRGADRGYNEQFF.

The CDR3 spells CASSDGAQYEQYF. The CDR3 nucleotides are TGTGCCAGCAGTGATGGGGCTCAATACGAGCAGTACTTC. The chain joins TRBV2 to TRBJ2-7; TRBD1 might be the D (5 bases). This CDR3 contains 13 residues. From germline, CDR1 is SNHLY and CDR2 FYNNEI. V was shortened by 3 bases and J by 4 bases, with 10 bases between the two germline ends.

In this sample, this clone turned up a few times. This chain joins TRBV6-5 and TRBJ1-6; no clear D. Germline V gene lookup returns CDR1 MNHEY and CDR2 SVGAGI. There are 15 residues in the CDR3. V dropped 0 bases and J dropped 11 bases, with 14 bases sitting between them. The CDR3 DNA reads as TGTGCCAGCAGTTACTCGGGTAGGGCAAGTACACCCCTCCACTTT. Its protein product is CASSYSGRASTPLHF.

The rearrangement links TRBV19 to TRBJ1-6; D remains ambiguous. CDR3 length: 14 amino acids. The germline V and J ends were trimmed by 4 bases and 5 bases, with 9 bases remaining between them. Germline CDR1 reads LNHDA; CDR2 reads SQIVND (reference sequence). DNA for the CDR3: TGTGCCAGTAGTAATCGGGAGAATAATTCACCCCTCCACTTT. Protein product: CASSNRENNSPLHF.

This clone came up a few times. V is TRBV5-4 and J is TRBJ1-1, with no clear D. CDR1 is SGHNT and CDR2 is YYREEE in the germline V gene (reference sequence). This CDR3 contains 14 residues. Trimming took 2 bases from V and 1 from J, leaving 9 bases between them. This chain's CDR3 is CASSFEYANTEAFF. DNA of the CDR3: TGTGCCAGCAGCTTCGAGTACGCGAACACTGAAGCTTTCTTT.

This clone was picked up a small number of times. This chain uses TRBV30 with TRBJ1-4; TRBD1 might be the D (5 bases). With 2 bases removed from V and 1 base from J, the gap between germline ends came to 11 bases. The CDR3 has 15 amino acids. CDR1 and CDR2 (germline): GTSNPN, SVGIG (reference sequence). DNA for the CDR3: TGTGCCTGGAGTCCACAGGCGTTAACTAATGAAAAACTGTTTTTT. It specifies CAWSPQALTNEKLFF.

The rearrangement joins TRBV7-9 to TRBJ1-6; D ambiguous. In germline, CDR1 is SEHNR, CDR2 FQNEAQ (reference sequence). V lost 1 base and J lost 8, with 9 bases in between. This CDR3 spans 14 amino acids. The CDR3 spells CASSLGRTDSPLHF. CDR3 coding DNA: TGTGCCAGCAGCTTAGGCAGGACTGATTCACCCCTCCACTTT.

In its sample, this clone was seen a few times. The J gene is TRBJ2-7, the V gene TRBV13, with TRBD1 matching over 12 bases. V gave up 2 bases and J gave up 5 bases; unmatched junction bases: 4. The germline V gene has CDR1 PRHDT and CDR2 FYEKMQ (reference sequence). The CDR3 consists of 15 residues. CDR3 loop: CASSLLGQGADEQYF. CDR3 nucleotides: TGTGCCAGCAGCTTACTGGGACAGGGGGCGGACGAGCAGTACTTC. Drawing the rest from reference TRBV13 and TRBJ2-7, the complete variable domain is AAGVIQSPRHLIKEKRETATLKCYPIPRHDTVYWYQQGPGQDPQFLISFYEKMQSDKGSIPDRFSAQQFSDYHSELNMSSLELGDSALYFCASSLLGQGADEQYFGPGTRLTVT.

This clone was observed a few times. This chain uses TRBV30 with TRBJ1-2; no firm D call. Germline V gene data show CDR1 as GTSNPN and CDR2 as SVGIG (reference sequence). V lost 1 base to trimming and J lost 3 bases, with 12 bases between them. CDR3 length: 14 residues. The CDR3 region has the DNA TGTGCCTGGAGTGAGTGGGGAAGGGACTATGGCTACACCTTC. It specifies CAWSEWGRDYGYTF.

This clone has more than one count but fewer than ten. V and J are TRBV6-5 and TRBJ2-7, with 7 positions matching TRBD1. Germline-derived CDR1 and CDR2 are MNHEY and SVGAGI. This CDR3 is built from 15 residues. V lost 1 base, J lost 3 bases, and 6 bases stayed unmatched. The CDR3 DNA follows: TGTGCCAGCAGTTACTTCCGGGACAGAGACTACGAGCAGTACTTC. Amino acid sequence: CASSYFRDRDYEQYF.

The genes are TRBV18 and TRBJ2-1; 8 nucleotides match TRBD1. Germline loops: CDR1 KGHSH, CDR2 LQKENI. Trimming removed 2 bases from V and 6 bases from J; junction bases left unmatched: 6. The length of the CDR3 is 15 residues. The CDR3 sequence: CASSPWTGLGNEQFF. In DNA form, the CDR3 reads TGTGCCAGCTCACCATGGACAGGGCTCGGCAATGAGCAGTTCTTC.

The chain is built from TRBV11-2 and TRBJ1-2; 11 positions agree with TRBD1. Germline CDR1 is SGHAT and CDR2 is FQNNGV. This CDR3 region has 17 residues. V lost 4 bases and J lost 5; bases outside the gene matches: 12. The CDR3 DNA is TGTGCCAGCAGCTCCCCGAGCGGACAGGGGGCATTATATGGCTACACCTTC. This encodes CASSSPSGQGALYGYTF.

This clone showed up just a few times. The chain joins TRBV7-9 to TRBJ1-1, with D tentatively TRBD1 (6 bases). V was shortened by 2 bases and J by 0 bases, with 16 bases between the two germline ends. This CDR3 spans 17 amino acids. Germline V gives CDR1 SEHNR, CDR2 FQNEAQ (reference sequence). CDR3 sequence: CASSLIPGQKLNTEAFF. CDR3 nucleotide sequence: TGTGCCAGCAGCTTAATCCCGGGACAAAAACTGAACACTGAAGCTTTCTTT. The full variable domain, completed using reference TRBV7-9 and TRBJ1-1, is DTGVSQNPRHKITKRGQNVTFRCDPISEHNRLYWYRQTLGQGPEFLTYFQNEAQLEKSRLLSDRFSAERPKGSFSTLEIQRTEQGDSAMYLCASSLIPGQKLNTEAFFGQGTRLTVV.

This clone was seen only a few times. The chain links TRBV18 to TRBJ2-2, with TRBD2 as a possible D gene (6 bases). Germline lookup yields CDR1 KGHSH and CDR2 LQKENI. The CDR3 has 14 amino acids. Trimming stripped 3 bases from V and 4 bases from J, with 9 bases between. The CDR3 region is CASSPSEGTGELFF. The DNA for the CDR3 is TGTGCCAGCTCACCTTCGGAGGGCACCGGGGAGCTGTTTTTT.

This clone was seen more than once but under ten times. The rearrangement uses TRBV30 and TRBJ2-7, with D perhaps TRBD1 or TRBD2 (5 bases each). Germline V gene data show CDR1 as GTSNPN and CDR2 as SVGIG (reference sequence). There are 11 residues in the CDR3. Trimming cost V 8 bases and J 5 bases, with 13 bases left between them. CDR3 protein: CAGRRGDEQYF. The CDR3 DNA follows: TGTGCCGGCCGACGAGGGGACGAGCAGTACTTC. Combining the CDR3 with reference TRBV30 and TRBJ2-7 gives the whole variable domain SQTIHQWPATLVQPVGSPLSLECTVEGTSNPNLYWYRQAAGRGLQLLFYSVGIGQISSEVPQNLSASRPQDRQFILSSKKLLLSDSGFYLCAGRRGDEQYFGPGTRLTVT.

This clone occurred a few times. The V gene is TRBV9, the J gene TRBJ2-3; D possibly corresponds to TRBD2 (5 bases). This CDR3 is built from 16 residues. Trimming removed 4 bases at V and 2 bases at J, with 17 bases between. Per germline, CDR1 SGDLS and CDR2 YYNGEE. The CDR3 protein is CASSQTVGVATDTQYF. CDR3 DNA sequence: TGTGCCAGCAGCCAGACGGTGGGAGTCGCCACAGATACGCAGTATTTT.

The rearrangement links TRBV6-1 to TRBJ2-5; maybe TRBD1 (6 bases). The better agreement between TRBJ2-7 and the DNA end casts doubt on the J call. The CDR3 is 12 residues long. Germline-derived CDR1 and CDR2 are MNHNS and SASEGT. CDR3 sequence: CASKRTVYEQYF. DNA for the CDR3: TGTGCCAGCAAGAGGACAGTCTACGAGCAGTACTTC.

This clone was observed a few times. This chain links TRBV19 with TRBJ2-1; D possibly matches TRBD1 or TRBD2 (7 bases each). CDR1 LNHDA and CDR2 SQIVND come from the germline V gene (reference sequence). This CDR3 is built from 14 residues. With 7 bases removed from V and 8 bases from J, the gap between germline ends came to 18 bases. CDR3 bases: TGTGCCAGTACGAGGGGGCTAGCGGCGGATGAGCAGTTCTTC. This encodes CASTRGLAADEQFF.

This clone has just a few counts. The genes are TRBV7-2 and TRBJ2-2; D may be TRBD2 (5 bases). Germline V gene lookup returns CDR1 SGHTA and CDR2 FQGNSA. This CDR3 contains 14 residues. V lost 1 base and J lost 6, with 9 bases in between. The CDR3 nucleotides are TGTGCCAGCAGCTTAGGTCTAGCCCCCGGGGAGCTGTTTTTT. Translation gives CASSLGLAPGELFF.

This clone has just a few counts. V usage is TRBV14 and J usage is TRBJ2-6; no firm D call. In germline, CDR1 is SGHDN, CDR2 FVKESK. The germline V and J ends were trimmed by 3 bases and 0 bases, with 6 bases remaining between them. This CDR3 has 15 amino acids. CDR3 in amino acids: CASSHDFSGANVLTF. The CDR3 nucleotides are TGTGCCAGCAGCCATGACTTCTCTGGGGCCAACGTCCTGACTTTC. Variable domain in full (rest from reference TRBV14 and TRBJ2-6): EAGVTQFPSHSVIEKGQTVTLRCDPISGHDNLYWYRRVMGKEIKFLLHFVKESKQDESGMPNNRFLAERTGGTYSTLKVQPAELEDSGVYFCASSHDFSGANVLTFGAGSRLTVL.

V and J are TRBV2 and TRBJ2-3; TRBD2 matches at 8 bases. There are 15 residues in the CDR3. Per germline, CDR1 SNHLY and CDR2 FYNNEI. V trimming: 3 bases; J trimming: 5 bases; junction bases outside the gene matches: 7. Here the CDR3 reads CASSDGAGERDTQYF. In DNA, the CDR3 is TGTGCCAGCAGTGATGGAGCGGGGGAAAGAGATACGCAGTATTTT.

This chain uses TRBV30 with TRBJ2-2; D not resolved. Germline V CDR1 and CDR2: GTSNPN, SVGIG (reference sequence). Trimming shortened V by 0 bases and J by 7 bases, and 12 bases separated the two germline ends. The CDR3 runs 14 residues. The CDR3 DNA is TGTGCCTGGAGTGTTTCCCCCCGACTCGGGGAGCTGTTTTTT. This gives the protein CAWSVSPRLGELFF.

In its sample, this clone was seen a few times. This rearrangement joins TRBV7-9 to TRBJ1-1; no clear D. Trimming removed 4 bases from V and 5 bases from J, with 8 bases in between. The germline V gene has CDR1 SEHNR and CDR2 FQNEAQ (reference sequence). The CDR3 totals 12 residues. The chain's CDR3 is CASSWVGTEAFF. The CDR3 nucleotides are TGTGCCAGCAGCTGGGTAGGAACTGAAGCTTTCTTT.

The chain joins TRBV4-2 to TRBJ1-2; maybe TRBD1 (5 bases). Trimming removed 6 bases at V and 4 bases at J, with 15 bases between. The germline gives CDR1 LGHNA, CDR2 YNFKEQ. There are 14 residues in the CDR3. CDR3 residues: CASRGGPGSYGYTF. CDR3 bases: TGTGCCAGCAGGGGGGGTCCAGGGAGCTATGGCTACACCTTC.

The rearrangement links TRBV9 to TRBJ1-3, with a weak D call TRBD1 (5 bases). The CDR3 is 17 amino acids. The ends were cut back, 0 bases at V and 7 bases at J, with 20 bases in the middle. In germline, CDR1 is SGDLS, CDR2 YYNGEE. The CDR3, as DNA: TGTGCCAGCAGCGTAGAGCCCCAGGGTGAGAAGTGGAACACCATATATTTT. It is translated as CASSVEPQGEKWNTIYF.